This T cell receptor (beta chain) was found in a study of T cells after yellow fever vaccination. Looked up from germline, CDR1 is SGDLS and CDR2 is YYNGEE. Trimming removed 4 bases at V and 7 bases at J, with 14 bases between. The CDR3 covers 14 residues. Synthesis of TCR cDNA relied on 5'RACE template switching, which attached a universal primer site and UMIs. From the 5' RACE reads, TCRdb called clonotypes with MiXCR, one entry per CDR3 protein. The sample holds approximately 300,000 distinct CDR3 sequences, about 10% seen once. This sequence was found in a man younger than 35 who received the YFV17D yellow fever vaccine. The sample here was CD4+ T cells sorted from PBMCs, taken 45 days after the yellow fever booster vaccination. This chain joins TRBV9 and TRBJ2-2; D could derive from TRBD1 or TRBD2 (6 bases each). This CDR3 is CASSTPGGGGELFF. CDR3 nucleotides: TGTGCCAGCAGCACCCCCGGGGGCGGCGGGGAGCTGTTTTTT.